The clone carrying this T cell receptor (beta chain) was picked up many times. Its antigen is still unknown. These data originate in a study of early T cells in non-severe SARS-CoV-2 infection. Findings and limits, study-wide: A preference for anti-spike CD8 responses marked VDJdb matching, which missed private and CD4 specificities.

Unique molecular identifiers were affixed to single, distinct cDNA molecules. MiXCR, run by TCRdb on the 5' RACE reads, gives a single entry per CDR3 protein. In the table there are roughly 57,000 distinct CDR3 sequences, less than 15% of which are singletons. The clonotype was recovered from an adult who was a healthcare worker with PCR-confirmed SARS-CoV-2 infection or an uninfected control (not recorded which). The starting material was whole blood, obtained at baseline.

CDR3 in amino acids: CASTGQESIRSQPQHF. The CDR3 nucleotides read TGTGCCAGCACCGGACAGGAATCAATTCGTAGTCAGCCCCAGCATTTT. The V call is TRBV21-1, the J call TRBJ1-5; TRBD1, the table's D call, was not compared with the DNA. TRBV21-1 is an annotated pseudogene. The CDR3 length is 16 residues.